The next 27 T cell receptor beta chains were all read from a single sample in a study of post-analysis software for immune sequencing data. Findings and caveats of the study: About 5 TRBV segments were significantly more frequent in patients than in controls. TRBV5-6, TRBV5-1 and TRBV20-1 were among these segments.

Their target antigens are unknown. The authors incorporated unique molecular identifiers into the TCR beta cDNA libraries. TCRdb processed the PCR reads anew with MiXCR; each CDR3 protein has one entry. The sample has 750,000 to 950,000 distinct CDR3 sequences, approximately 53% seen once. Sequenced sample: blood. The receptors were gathered from a girl between 5 and 17 years old with multiple sclerosis.

The V gene is TRBV7-6, the J gene TRBJ1-1; D call uncertain. The CDR3 sequence is 17 residues long. V gave up 1 base and J gave up 0 bases, with 15 bases separating them. In germline, CDR1 is SGHVS, CDR2 FNYEAQ. The chain's CDR3 is CASSLGTGFFMNTEAFF. CDR3 coding DNA: TGTGCCAGCAGCTTAGGAACGGGTTTCTTCATGAACACTGAAGCTTTCTTT.

This clonotype has more than one count but fewer than ten. The CDR3: CSAEGGNEQFF. The CDR3 DNA follows: TGCAGCGCCGAGGGGGGCAATGAGCAGTTCTTC. The chain links TRBV29-1 to TRBJ2-1; D is possibly TRBD1 or TRBD2 (6 bases each). This CDR3 contains 11 residues. Between the trimmed V and J ends, which lost 7 bases and 6 bases, there was a span of 10 bases. Germline assignment: CDR1 SQVTM and CDR2 ANQGSEA.

CDR3 region: CASSLSYRGANTGELFF. The CDR3 nucleotides read TGTGCCAGCAGTTTATCTTACAGGGGGGCGAACACCGGGGAGCTGTTTTTT. The rearrangement uses TRBV27 and TRBJ2-2, with 8 bases fitting TRBD1. This CDR3 has 17 amino acids. Germline CDR1 and CDR2: MNHEY and SMNVEV (reference sequence). Trimming at V came to 0 bases and at J to 0 bases, leaving 3 bases not matched to a gene.

This clonotype was seen a few times. The CDR3 spells CASSAGTLFYEQYF. For the CDR3, the DNA is TGCGCCAGCAGCGCTGGAACTCTGTTCTACGAGCAGTACTTC. The chain links TRBV5-1 to TRBJ2-7, with no clear D. Germline CDR1 and CDR2: SGHRS and YFSETQ. The V end lost 4 bases, the J end lost 3 bases, and 14 bases lay between the germline ends. The length of the CDR3 is 14 residues.

This chain connects TRBV11-1 to TRBJ1-2; D unclear. The CDR3 sequence is 14 residues long. Trimming removed 3 bases from V and 6 bases from J, with 14 bases in between. Germline CDR1 is SGHAT and CDR2 is FQDESV (reference sequence). The CDR3 coding sequence is TGTGCCAGCAGCTTCGGTGTCAGTGGAGATGGCTACACCTTC. Translation: CASSFGVSGDGYTF. The whole variable domain, filled in from reference TRBV11-1 and TRBJ1-2, reads EAEVAQSPRYKITEKSQAVAFWCDPISGHATLYWYRQILGQGPELLVQFQDESVVDDSQLPKDRFSAERLKGVDSTLKIQPAELGDSAMYLCASSFGVSGDGYTFGSGTRLTVV.

This clonotype was observed a few times. The chain joins TRBV29-1 to TRBJ2-4; D is possibly TRBD2 (6 bases). The end of the DNA fits TRBJ2-7 better, so the J call may be wrong. CDR1 is SQVTM and CDR2 is ANQGSEA in the germline V gene. The CDR3 sequence is 13 residues long. CDR3 sequence: CSVDRGAGGEQYF. In DNA form, the CDR3 reads TGCAGCGTCGATCGAGGCGCCGGGGGCGAGCAGTACTTC.

The rearrangement links TRBV7-9 to TRBJ2-3; perhaps D is TRBD1 or TRBD2 (6 bases each). V lost 1 base, J lost 7 bases, and 15 bases lay in between. Germline V gene data show CDR1 as SEHNR and CDR2 as FQNEAQ (reference sequence). The CDR3 covers 15 residues. CDR3 loop: CASSLGGGLGNTQYF. CDR3 nucleotide sequence: TGTGCCAGCAGCTTAGGTGGGGGGCTTGGAAATACGCAGTATTTT.

This clonotype was observed once. The V and J genes are TRBV20-1 and TRBJ1-5; the match to TRBD1 covers 8 bases. CDR1 DFQATT and CDR2 SNEGSKA come from the germline V gene (reference sequence). V lost 2 bases, J lost 5 bases, and 8 bases stayed unmatched. This CDR3 is built from 15 residues. The CDR3 protein is CSARPGQAPDQPQHF. The CDR3 DNA follows: TGCAGTGCTAGACCGGGACAGGCCCCGGATCAGCCCCAGCATTTT.

This clonotype has a handful of counts. The V gene is TRBV12-3 or TRBV12-4, the J gene TRBJ1-1; no reliable D call. This CDR3 comprises 13 residues. V shed 3 bases and J shed 12 bases, with 17 bases lying between them. The CDR3, as DNA: TGTGCCAGCAGTTTGAAGTCCCTAGGAGGGTCTTTCTTT. It translates to CASSLKSLGGSFF.

V usage is TRBV4-1 and J usage is TRBJ2-2, with 12 bases fitting TRBD2. Losses at the gene ends were 1 base for V and 4 bases for J; bases not matched to a gene: 7. CDR3 size: 18 residues. In germline, CDR1 is MGHRA, CDR2 YSYEKL. The CDR3 loop is CASSQVLTSGGGTGELFF. In DNA, the CDR3 is TGCGCCAGCAGCCAAGTCTTGACTAGCGGGGGTGGCACCGGGGAGCTGTTTTTT.

CDR3 coding DNA: TGTGCCAGCAGTTACTCCGATCGGAGGGGCACAGATACGCAGTATTTT. It encodes CASSYSDRRGTDTQYF. The genes are TRBV6-2 or TRBV6-3 and TRBJ2-3; D is perhaps TRBD2 (6 bases). V was trimmed by 0 bases and J by 1 base, leaving 11 bases between them. The germline CDR1 and CDR2 sequences are MNHEY and SVGEGT. The CDR3 has 16 amino acids.

The V and J genes are TRBV4-1 and TRBJ2-1; 7 bases agree with TRBD2. J lost 6 bases, V lost 2 bases, and 7 bases had no gene match. From germline, CDR1 is MGHRA and CDR2 YSYEKL. This CDR3 spans 15 amino acids. The CDR3 region is CASSQLGASGNEQFF. The DNA for the CDR3 is TGCGCCAGCAGCCAACTAGGGGCTAGCGGCAATGAGCAGTTCTTC.

The rearrangement uses TRBV20-1 and TRBJ2-6; D is tentatively TRBD1 or TRBD2 (6 bases each). This CDR3 is built from 18 residues. The germline V and J ends were trimmed by 5 bases and 3 bases, with 23 bases remaining between them. CDR1 is DFQATT, CDR2 SNEGSKA, per germline (reference sequence). In DNA, the CDR3 is TGCAGTGCTCCAGTCGAGGGGGGATCTTTTCGTGGGGCCAACGTCCTGACTTTC. Translated, it gives CSAPVEGGSFRGANVLTF.

In the case of this clonotype: An end of the junction does not agree with germline; a read error may underlie this. V is TRBV24-1 and J is TRBJ2-3; 9 bases are shared with TRBD2. The CDR3 runs 15 residues. The germline gives CDR1 KGHDR, CDR2 SFDVKD. The CDR3 DNA follows: TGTGCCACCGGCAATAGCGGGAGTGGCACAGATACGCGGTATTTT. As protein: CATGNSGSGTDTRYF.

A few counts support this clonotype. The V call is TRBV9, the J call TRBJ1-6, with D unresolved. Germline lookup yields CDR1 SGDLS and CDR2 YYNGEE. The germline V and J ends were trimmed by 4 bases and 6 bases, with 14 bases remaining between them. This CDR3 region has 15 residues. CDR3 in DNA: TGTGCCAGCAGCCCCCAAGGAGAGGGTAATTCACCCCTCCACTTT. This gives the protein CASSPQGEGNSPLHF.

This clonotype was observed a few times. This chain uses TRBV5-6 with TRBJ2-1; D is ambiguous. Germline V lookup: CDR1 SGHDT, CDR2 YYEEEE. This CDR3 is 12 amino acids long. V gave up 6 bases and J gave up 8 bases, with 12 bases separating them. In DNA form, the CDR3 reads TGTGCCAGCACCTCCCTTGCCCATGAGCAGTTCTTC. It is translated as CASTSLAHEQFF.

This clonotype was detected once. This chain connects TRBV20-1 to TRBJ2-6; weak D call: TRBD1 (6 bases). CDR1 is DFQATT, CDR2 SNEGSKA, per germline (reference sequence). The CDR3 runs 15 residues. V was cut by 5 bases and J by 4 bases, with 15 bases left in between. CDR3 amino acids: CSAGTGYSGANVLTF. The CDR3 nucleotides are TGCAGTGCTGGAACAGGGTACTCGGGGGCCAACGTCCTGACTTTC.

CDR3 protein: CATLRTGAGEQYF. The CDR3 DNA reads TGTGCCACCCTCCGGACAGGGGCTGGGGAGCAGTACTTC. The V call is TRBV18, the J call TRBJ2-7; 9 bases are shared with TRBD1. CDR1 and CDR2 (germline): KGHSH, LQKENI. V dropped 10 bases and J dropped 7; count of bases not matched to a gene: 11. The length of the CDR3 is 13 residues.

J is TRBJ2-5 and V is TRBV21-1; TRBD2, the table's D call, lacks a check against the DNA. TRBV21-1 is labeled a pseudogene. This CDR3 is built from 14 residues. The CDR3 here is CASPRGRKQETQYF. In DNA, the CDR3 is TGTGCCAGCCCCCGAGGGCGGAAGCAAGAGACCCAGTACTTC.

This sequence joins TRBV5-1 and TRBJ2-4, with D possibly being TRBD1 (5 bases). The tail of the sequence fits TRBJ2-7 better, so the J call may be wrong. The length of the CDR3 is 19 residues. CDR1 is SGHRS, CDR2 YFSETQ, per germline. CDR3 protein: CASSLGRMDTQKSLYEQYF. CDR3 coding DNA: TGCGCCAGCAGCTTGGGGCGGATGGACACCCAAAAATCTCTCTACGAGCAGTACTTC.

The chain is built from TRBV6-6 and TRBJ1-2; tentative D call: TRBD1 (5 bases). Trimming cost V 5 bases and J 3 bases, with 7 bases left between them. The germline V gene encodes CDR1 MNHNY and CDR2 SVGAGI (reference sequence). The CDR3 is made up of 12 amino acids. In nucleotides, the CDR3 is TGTGCCAGCAGTATAGGGGACTATGGCTACACCTTC. Protein product: CASSIGDYGYTF.

Points on this clonotype: A much larger clone is a single base away; this may be a read error. This chain links TRBV2 with TRBJ2-4; D may be TRBD2 (6 bases). The CDR3 is 16 residues long. Germline CDR1 and CDR2: SNHLY and FYNNEI. In nucleotides, the CDR3 is TGTGCCAGCAGTGAAGCGGTGGGAGGAGTTAAAAACGTTCAGTACTTC. Protein product: CASSEAVGGVKNVQYF.

This chain links TRBV6-5 with TRBJ2-7; D may be TRBD1 (6 bases). The germline V and J ends were trimmed by 5 bases and 0 bases, with 8 bases remaining between them. The CDR3 length is 13 residues. Germline V gene data show CDR1 as MNHEY and CDR2 as SVGAGI. The CDR3 DNA reads TGTGCCAGCAGTATGACAGGCTCCTACGAGCAGTACTTC. Its protein is CASSMTGSYEQYF.

The chain is built from TRBV9 and TRBJ1-1; 7 bases line up with TRBD1. Germline CDR1 is SGDLS and CDR2 is YYNGEE. The ends lost 2 bases at V and 0 bases at J; junction bases unmatched: 10. The CDR3 is 17 amino acids. The CDR3 sequence: CASSVNKDRPMNTEAFF. In nucleotides, the CDR3 is TGTGCCAGCAGCGTGAACAAGGACAGGCCTATGAACACTGAAGCTTTCTTT.

The V gene is TRBV5-1, the J gene TRBJ1-2; D is unresolved. The CDR3 consists of 15 residues. Trimming took 0 bases from V and 1 from J, leaving 10 bases between them. Germline values: CDR1 SGHRS, CDR2 YFSETQ. Here the CDR3 DNA reads TGCGCCAGCAGCTTGGCCCTAAGTGGTAACTATGGCTACACCTTC. Translated, it gives CASSLALSGNYGYTF.

This clonotype appeared once. V is TRBV13 and J is TRBJ2-7; 7 bases line up with TRBD1. Trimming took 5 bases from V and 10 from J; bases not matched to a gene: 14. CDR1 is PRHDT and CDR2 is FYEKMQ in the germline V gene (reference sequence). The CDR3 length is 14 residues. Written as DNA, the CDR3 is TGTGCCAGCAGCACCAGACAGGGTCGGGAAGAACAGTACTTC. Translating it yields CASSTRQGREEQYF.

This clonotype was counted a few times. The chain has TRBV29-1 and TRBJ2-1; 12 nucleotides align to TRBD2. Germline assignment: CDR1 SQVTM and CDR2 ANQGSEA. The CDR3 has 15 amino acids. V lost 7 bases and J lost 5; bases outside the gene matches: 9. In DNA, the CDR3 is TGCAGCGCCCGAAGTCGACTAGCGGGAGACAATGAGCAGTTCTTC. It is translated as CSARSRLAGDNEQFF.